Each of the 31 T cell receptor beta chains below was sequenced from the same sample in a study of T-cell reconstitution after alpha-beta-depleted transplantation in children. Construction of the TCRbeta library involved unique molecular identifiers. TCRdb reanalysed the PCR reads using MiXCR and keeps one entry per CDR3 protein. Found here are fewer than 500,000 distinct CDR3 sequences, approximately 41% of them singletons; the top ten hold 27%. The sequencing here drew on PBMCs, taken before TCRalphabeta/CD19-depleted stem cell transplant. These receptors originate from a girl aged 2-10 years with aplastic anemia, due to receive a stem cell transplant.

This clonotype was picked up a small number of times. The V call is TRBV12-3 or TRBV12-4, the J call TRBJ1-3; 8 bases match TRBD1. The CDR3 length is 15 residues. With V trimmed by 8 bases and J by 6 bases, 12 bases remained unmatched. The CDR3: CASLLETGEENTIYF. Written as DNA, the CDR3 is TGTGCCAGCTTATTGGAGACAGGGGAGGAAAACACCATATATTTT.

V usage is TRBV11-1 and J usage is TRBJ2-6, with TRBD1 matching 12 bases. Trimming took 5 bases from V and 3 from J; bases not matched to a gene: 8. The CDR3 has 18 residues. In germline, CDR1 is SGHAT, CDR2 FQDESV (reference sequence). The CDR3, as DNA: TGTGCCAGCAGCCCCGGGACAGGGGGCGCGGGTGGGGCCAACGTCCTGACTTTC. Amino acids: CASSPGTGGAGGANVLTF.

The V call is TRBV5-1, the J call TRBJ2-7; D unresolved. Germline values: CDR1 SGHRS, CDR2 YFSETQ. There are 14 residues in the CDR3. Between the trimmed V and J ends, which lost 0 bases and 2 bases, there was a span of 9 bases. CDR3 sequence (DNA): TGCGCCAGCAGCTTGGAACGGCTACCCTACGAGCAGTACTTC. It specifies CASSLERLPYEQYF.

The chain combines TRBV6-2 or TRBV6-3 with TRBJ2-1; 8 bases fit TRBD1. This CDR3 comprises 17 residues. Germline-derived CDR1 and CDR2 are MNHEY and SVGEGT. V lost 5 bases and J lost 2; bases outside the gene matches: 11. DNA of the CDR3: TGTGCCAGCAGTCAGGGGTCCGGACAGGGCCCCTACAATGAGCAGTTCTTC. Protein sequence: CASSQGSGQGPYNEQFF.

This clonotype was observed a handful of times. The V call is TRBV9, the J call TRBJ2-5, with D possibly being TRBD2 (5 bases). V shed 4 bases and J shed 0 bases, with 10 bases lying between them. The CDR3 spans 14 residues. Germline loops: CDR1 SGDLS, CDR2 YYNGEE. The CDR3 spells CASSPEGYQETQYF. CDR3 nucleotides: TGTGCCAGCAGCCCAGAGGGTTACCAAGAGACCCAGTACTTC.

This clonotype was observed many times. The rearrangement uses TRBV6-1 and TRBJ1-6, with 8 nucleotides matching TRBD1. Losses at the gene ends were 6 bases for V and 6 bases for J; bases not matched to a gene: 10. The CDR3 is 16 amino acids. The germline V gene has CDR1 MNHNS and CDR2 SASEGT. The CDR3 loop reads CASSDYWDRSNSPLHF. CDR3 bases: TGTGCCAGCAGCGACTATTGGGACAGGAGTAATTCACCCCTCCACTTT.

This clonotype occurred a few times. The CDR3 coding sequence is TGCAGCGCCGCACCGACAGGGGGCGAGCAGTACTTC. As protein: CSAAPTGGEQYF. The chain is built from TRBV29-1 and TRBJ2-7, with TRBD1 matching 9 bases. The CDR3 is 12 residues long. Germline loops: CDR1 SQVTM, CDR2 ANQGSEA. V gave up 7 bases and J gave up 6 bases; unmatched junction bases: 7.

This clonotype was detected only a few times. CDR3 nucleotide sequence: TGTGCCAGCAGCCAGTTAGCTGTATCCTACAATGAGCAGTTCTTC. Translated: CASSQLAVSYNEQFF. The chain carries TRBV9 and TRBJ2-1; D remains ambiguous. From germline, CDR1 is SGDLS and CDR2 YYNGEE. V shed 4 bases and J shed 1 base, with 12 bases lying between them. The CDR3 consists of 15 residues.

This clonotype was counted between two and nine times. CDR3 in amino acids: CSVVGTGSISGYTF. In DNA, the CDR3 is TGCAGCGTTGTGGGGACAGGGTCTATAAGTGGCTACACCTTC. The chain joins TRBV29-1 to TRBJ1-2; 9 bases align to TRBD1. V was pared by 4 bases and J by 7 bases, with 10 bases of the junction left unmatched. The length of the CDR3 is 14 residues. Germline V gene data show CDR1 as SQVTM and CDR2 as ANQGSEA.

This clonotype was observed at least ten times. This sequence joins TRBV7-9 and TRBJ2-7; D tentatively fits TRBD1 or TRBD2 (5 bases each). V was shortened by 2 bases and J by 2 bases, with 10 bases between the two germline ends. The CDR3 is 14 amino acids. Germline V gene sequence: CDR1 SEHNR, CDR2 FQNEAQ (reference sequence). In nucleotides, the CDR3 is TGTGCCAGCAGCTTATCCGGGACCCCCTACGAGCAGTACTTC. Its protein is CASSLSGTPYEQYF.

The CDR3 coding sequence is TGTGCCAGCAGCGGGCGGGGGGGTACCTACGAGCAGTACTTC. Translating gives CASSGRGGTYEQYF. This chain uses TRBV13 with TRBJ2-7; 9 bases are a match to TRBD2. V shed 5 bases, J shed 2 bases, and the junction held 4 bases outside the gene matches. Looked up from germline, CDR1 is PRHDT and CDR2 is FYEKMQ (reference sequence). This CDR3 is built from 14 residues.

The chain joins TRBV20-1 to TRBJ2-5, with TRBD2 matching over 8 bases. V lost 0 bases to trimming and J lost 4 bases; unmatched junction nucleotides: 10. Germline V CDR1 and CDR2: DFQATT, SNEGSKA (reference sequence). This CDR3 is built from 16 residues. CDR3 DNA: TGCAGTGCTAGAGAGGCCGGGAGGGCCCTCAGAGAGACCCAGTACTTC. Its translation: CSAREAGRALRETQYF.

The rearrangement uses TRBV28 and TRBJ2-3; TRBD1 agrees at 8 bases. Germline CDR1 is MDHEN and CDR2 is SYDVKM. The CDR3 extends over 17 amino acids. V was pared by 2 bases and J by 4 bases, with 11 bases of the junction left unmatched. CDR3 region: CASSLRDRLNIPDTQYF. In DNA form, the CDR3 reads TGTGCCAGCAGTTTAAGGGACAGGCTAAATATTCCAGATACGCAGTATTTT.

This clonotype was seen repeatedly, ten times or more. The V call is TRBV27, the J call TRBJ2-7; 9 bases map to TRBD1. Germline V gene data show CDR1 as MNHEY and CDR2 as SMNVEV (reference sequence). The CDR3 length is 14 residues. The J segment lost 4 bases and the V segment lost 6 bases, leaving 7 bases of the junction unmatched. CDR3 sequence: CASSLGTGIYEQYF. In DNA form, the CDR3 reads TGTGCCAGCAGCTTGGGGACAGGGATTTACGAGCAGTACTTC.

J is TRBJ2-3 and V is TRBV30, with no clear D. V was shortened by 1 base and J by 6 bases, with 17 bases between the two germline ends. CDR1 is GTSNPN, CDR2 SVGIG, per germline (reference sequence). The CDR3 totals 15 residues. Written as DNA, the CDR3 is TGTGCCTGGAGTGCCAAATCGACTGGGCGGGATACGCAGTATTTT. Its protein product is CAWSAKSTGRDTQYF. Full variable domain (rest looked up from reference TRBV30 and TRBJ2-3): SQTIHQWPATLVQPVGSPLSLECTVEGTSNPNLYWYRQAAGRGLQLLFYSVGIGQISSEVPQNLSASRPQDRQFILSSKKLLLSDSGFYLCAWSAKSTGRDTQYFGPGTRLTVL.

This clonotype was observed once. The chain links TRBV7-8 to TRBJ1-2; D gene uncertain. Germline CDR1 and CDR2: SGHVS and FQNEAQ. The V gene lost 6 bases and the J gene lost 4 bases, with 18 bases spanning the gap. The CDR3 covers 15 residues. The CDR3 region has the DNA TGTGCCAGCAGTTCACCGGTGGGTACCGGCTATGGCTACACCTTC. Residues: CASSSPVGTGYGYTF.

The chain couples TRBV7-8 to TRBJ2-7; 11 bases match TRBD2. CDR1 is SGHVS and CDR2 is FQNEAQ in the germline V gene. The ends lost 5 bases at V and 7 bases at J; junction bases unmatched: 7. This CDR3 is 14 amino acids long. CDR3 in amino acids: CASSPLAGEGEQYF. For the CDR3, the DNA is TGTGCCAGCAGCCCACTAGCGGGAGAAGGGGAGCAGTACTTC.

This clonotype has a handful of counts. The chain carries TRBV12-3 or TRBV12-4 and TRBJ1-5; D perhaps matches TRBD1 (5 bases). V was pared by 3 bases and J by 3 bases, with 6 bases between. This CDR3 region has 13 residues. Here the CDR3 DNA reads TGTGCCAGCAGTTTGACAGTCAATCAGCCCCAGCATTTT. It yields the protein CASSLTVNQPQHF.

The V call is TRBV7-8, the J call TRBJ2-7; D remains ambiguous. Trimming removed 0 bases from V and 6 bases from J, with 6 bases in between. The CDR3 has 12 amino acids. Germline V gene sequence: CDR1 SGHVS, CDR2 FQNEAQ. This CDR3 is CASSLAVSEQYF. Written as DNA, the CDR3 is TGTGCCAGCAGCTTAGCTGTGAGCGAGCAGTACTTC. The full variable domain, completed using reference TRBV7-8 and TRBJ2-7, is GAGVSQSPRYKVAKRGQDVALRCDPISGHVSLFWYQQALGQGPEFLTYFQNEAQLDKSGLPSDRFFAERPEGSVSTLKIQRTQQEDSAVYLCASSLAVSEQYFGPGTRLTVT.

This clonotype was recorded many times. The V and J genes are TRBV7-2 and TRBJ2-1; D ambiguous. CDR1 and CDR2 from the germline V gene are SGHTA and FQGNSA. Trimming shortened V by 2 bases and J by 5 bases, and 7 bases separated the two germline ends. CDR3 length equals 13 residues. The CDR3 loop is CASSLLLNNEQFF. CDR3 DNA: TGTGCCAGCAGCTTACTCCTGAACAATGAGCAGTTCTTC.

This clonotype has ten or more counts. The J gene is TRBJ2-7, the V gene TRBV18; no definite D call. Between the trimmed V and J ends, which lost 2 bases and 6 bases, there was a span of 11 bases. Germline V CDR1 and CDR2: KGHSH, LQKENI. The CDR3 totals 13 residues. In DNA form, the CDR3 reads TGTGCCAGCTCACCAATTCTCGCCAGCGAGCAGTACTTC. It specifies CASSPILASEQYF.

This clonotype was counted ten times or more. The chain joins TRBV5-1 to TRBJ2-2; 7 bases fit TRBD1. After removal of 1 base from V and 3 bases from J, the junction contained 12 bases not matched to a gene. The V gene's germline CDR1 is SGHRS and CDR2 YFSETQ. The CDR3 sequence is 18 residues long. DNA for the CDR3: TGCGCCAGCAGCTTGAACCCCCAGGGGGAAAGAGACACCGGGGAGCTGTTTTTT. This translates into CASSLNPQGERDTGELFF.

This clonotype was seen a handful of times. The gene calls are TRBV19 and TRBJ2-3, with a tentative D call TRBD2 (5 bases). Trimming shortened V by 3 bases and J by 6 bases, and 10 bases separated the two germline ends. CDR3 length: 13 residues. CDR1 and CDR2 from the germline V gene are LNHDA and SQIVND (reference sequence). CDR3 bases: TGTGCCAGTAGTATGAGGGCAATGGATACGCAGTATTTT. This encodes CASSMRAMDTQYF.

Only a few counts were recorded for this clonotype. The chain has TRBV27 and TRBJ2-7; TRBD2 aligns across 9 bases. The germline CDR1 and CDR2 sequences are MNHEY and SMNVEV (reference sequence). V shed 4 bases, J shed 3 bases, and the junction held 7 bases outside the gene matches. The CDR3 totals 15 residues. DNA of the CDR3: TGTGCCAGCAGTTCCCGCGCTAGCGGGGACTACGAGCAGTACTTC. Its translation: CASSSRASGDYEQYF.

The sample holds many counts of this clonotype. This chain connects TRBV20-1 to TRBJ1-2, with 10 bases that match TRBD1. In germline, CDR1 is DFQATT, CDR2 SNEGSKA (reference sequence). The J segment lost 7 bases and the V segment lost 0 bases, leaving 2 bases of the junction unmatched. The CDR3 spans 13 residues. CDR3 in amino acids: CSARDRQGAGYTF. The CDR3 nucleotides read TGCAGTGCTAGAGATCGACAGGGGGCTGGCTACACCTTC.

The rearrangement links TRBV5-1 to TRBJ2-6, with unresolved D. This CDR3 comprises 15 residues. CDR1 and CDR2 from the germline V gene are SGHRS and YFSETQ. V lost 7 bases to trimming and J lost 2 bases, with 13 bases between them. CDR3: CASSFNTAGANVLTF. In DNA, the CDR3 is TGCGCCAGCTCTTTCAATACGGCTGGGGCCAACGTCCTGACTTTC.

V gene TRBV2 combines with J gene TRBJ1-1; 8 positions match TRBD1. V lost 6 bases and J lost 4; bases outside the gene matches: 10. The germline gives CDR1 SNHLY, CDR2 FYNNEI. The CDR3 has 15 amino acids. The CDR3 loop reads CASRSWEGQATEAFF. CDR3 bases: TGTGCCAGCAGATCATGGGAGGGACAGGCCACTGAAGCTTTCTTT.

The J gene is TRBJ2-1, the V gene TRBV5-5; TRBD2 matches 7 bases. CDR1 and CDR2 from the germline V gene are SGHKS and YYEKEE (reference sequence). This CDR3 contains 14 residues. CDR3 bases: TGTGCATCGCGTCGGGGGGAAGTGTACAATGAGCAGTTCTTC. As protein: CASRRGEVYNEQFF.

This clonotype was seen at least ten times. The V gene is TRBV20-1, the J gene TRBJ2-3, with TRBD2 as a possible D gene (5 bases). Trimming stripped 6 bases from V and 0 bases from J, with 10 bases between. Germline V gives CDR1 DFQATT, CDR2 SNEGSKA (reference sequence). The CDR3 runs 13 residues. Here the CDR3 DNA reads TGCAGTGCAGGAAGGACTAGCACAGATACGCAGTATTTT. It translates to CSAGRTSTDTQYF.

This chain uses TRBV5-1 with TRBJ2-1; D is tentatively TRBD1 or TRBD2 (6 bases each). The length of the CDR3 is 15 residues. Germline CDR1 SGHRS, CDR2 YFSETQ. With 3 bases removed from V and 2 bases from J, the gap between germline ends came to 12 bases. The CDR3 loop reads CASSYGGGPYNEQFF. CDR3 DNA sequence: TGCGCCAGCAGCTATGGAGGGGGGCCCTACAATGAGCAGTTCTTC.

This clonotype was picked up one time. The V gene is TRBV20-1, the J gene TRBJ1-4, with TRBD1 as a possible D gene (5 bases). Germline lookup yields CDR1 DFQATT and CDR2 SNEGSKA (reference sequence). The V and J ends lost 4 bases and 6 bases respectively, with 12 bases between them. CDR3 length: 13 amino acids. CDR3 DNA sequence: TGCAGTGCTAAGCCAACAGGCGATGAAAAACTGTTTTTT. Translation gives CSAKPTGDEKLFF.